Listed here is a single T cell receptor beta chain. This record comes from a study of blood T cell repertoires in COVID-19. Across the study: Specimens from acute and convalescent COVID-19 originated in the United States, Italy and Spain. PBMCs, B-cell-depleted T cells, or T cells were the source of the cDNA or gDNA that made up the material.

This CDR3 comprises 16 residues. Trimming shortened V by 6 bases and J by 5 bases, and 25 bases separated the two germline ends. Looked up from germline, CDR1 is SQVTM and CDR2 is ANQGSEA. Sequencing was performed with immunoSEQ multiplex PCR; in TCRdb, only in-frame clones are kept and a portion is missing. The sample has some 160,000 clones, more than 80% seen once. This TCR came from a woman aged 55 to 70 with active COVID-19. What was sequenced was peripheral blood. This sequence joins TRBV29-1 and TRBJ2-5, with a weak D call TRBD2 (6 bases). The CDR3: CSVLNAGPRSGETQYF. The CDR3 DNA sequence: TGCAGCGTCCTAAACGCGGGACCCCGGTCGGGGGAGACCCAGTACTTC.